The next 26 T cell receptor beta chains were all read from a single sample in a study of cytomegalovirus exposure and HLA in healthy donors listed by TCRdb under 2017. The library was made by the immunoSEQ multiplex PCR assay. Drawn from immuneACCESS, this table holds only the in-frame rearrangements with V and J called that TCRdb kept. Clones are partly lost; checked studies trace under half to an unresolved V gene and leave the rest unexplained. This sample holds about 150,000 clones; roughly nine tenths were observed only once. The top ten clonotypes cover over 3% of the sample. The sequenced sample was PBMCs. Receptors were obtained from a woman aged 18-35 years in good health and CMV-seropositive.

This clone has a handful of counts. The rearrangement uses TRBV19 and TRBJ1-1; D call uncertain. V lost 1 base and J 0 bases, leaving 6 bases between the germline ends. The CDR3 is 14 amino acids. CDR1 and CDR2 (germline): LNHDA, SQIVND (reference sequence). CDR3 protein: CASSIGRVNTEAFF. CDR3 bases: TGTGCCAGTAGTATAGGGCGGGTGAACACTGAAGCTTTCTTT.

The rearrangement uses TRBV4-2 and TRBJ2-3; 8 positions agree with TRBD2. The ends lost 1 base at V and 3 bases at J; junction bases unmatched: 6. This CDR3 comprises 16 residues. CDR1 LGHNA and CDR2 YNFKEQ come from the germline V gene. The CDR3 nucleotides are TGTGCCAGCAGCCAAGCCGGGACTAGATCAACAGATACGCAGTATTTT. Translated, it gives CASSQAGTRSTDTQYF.

The gene calls are TRBV19 and TRBJ1-2; 8 nucleotides agree with TRBD1. Germline-derived CDR1 and CDR2 are LNHDA and SQIVND (reference sequence). Losses at the gene ends were 2 bases for V and 6 bases for J; bases not matched to a gene: 5. The CDR3 is 14 amino acids. CDR3 DNA sequence: TGTGCCAGTAGTATACAGGGGGCGCAGGATGGCTACACCTTC. This sequence encodes CASSIQGAQDGYTF.

The genes are TRBV19 and TRBJ2-1; the match to TRBD2 covers 8 bases. Germline CDR1 is LNHDA and CDR2 is SQIVND (reference sequence). Unmatched junction bases numbered 17, after V lost 6 bases and J lost 7 bases. There are 17 residues in the CDR3. CDR3 in DNA: TGTGCCAGTAGCCTCACCCCCGGGACTAGGCCGGGGAATGAGCAGTTCTTC. It is translated as CASSLTPGTRPGNEQFF.

The chain carries TRBV7-2 and TRBJ2-7; the match to TRBD2 covers 7 bases. CDR3 length: 15 residues. CDR1 is SGHTA, CDR2 FQGNSA, per germline. V trimming: 5 bases; J trimming: 0 bases; junction bases outside the gene matches: 7. CDR3 amino acids: CASSPQAGSSYEQYF. The CDR3 DNA sequence: TGTGCCAGCAGCCCGCAAGCGGGAAGCTCCTACGAGCAGTACTTC.

This clone was detected only once. The V and J genes are TRBV7-9 and TRBJ1-4, with TRBD1 identical over 10 bases. V shed 3 bases and J 0 bases; nucleotides not matched to a gene: 7. The length of the CDR3 is 18 residues. The germline V gene encodes CDR1 SEHNR and CDR2 FQNEAQ (reference sequence). In nucleotides, the CDR3 is TGTGCCAGCAGCTTTGGTGGGACAGGGGTCGCAACTAATGAAAAACTGTTTTTT. Translating it yields CASSFGGTGVATNEKLFF.

The chain recombines TRBV19 with TRBJ1-2, with 8 nucleotides matching TRBD1. Trimming at V came to 1 base and at J to 5 bases, leaving 6 bases not matched to a gene. The V gene's germline CDR1 is LNHDA and CDR2 SQIVND (reference sequence). The CDR3 extends over 15 amino acids. This chain's CDR3 is CASSIVTQGEYGYTF. As DNA, the CDR3 is TGTGCCAGTAGTATAGTGACACAGGGGGAATATGGCTACACCTTC.

The CDR3 bases are TGTGCCAGCAGTGCCCGGACTATACTCGGGACCTACGAGCAGTACTTC. Protein product: CASSARTILGTYEQYF. The gene calls are TRBV6-1 and TRBJ2-7; TRBD2 is a possible D gene (6 bases). The CDR3 extends over 16 amino acids. CDR1 and CDR2 (germline): MNHNS, SASEGT. The V end lost 4 bases, the J end lost 2 bases, and 18 bases lay between the germline ends.

The rearrangement links TRBV27 to TRBJ1-5; maybe TRBD1 (5 bases). This CDR3 region has 13 residues. V was clipped by 3 bases and J by 7 bases, with 10 bases between them. CDR1 and CDR2 from the germline V gene are MNHEY and SMNVEV (reference sequence). The CDR3 here is CASSLGGWQPQHF. The CDR3 DNA is TGTGCCAGCAGTTTGGGGGGGTGGCAGCCCCAGCATTTT.

The chain links TRBV10-3 to TRBJ2-7; possibly TRBD1 for D (5 bases). V gave up 4 bases and J gave up 0 bases, with 13 bases separating them. The CDR3 extends over 15 amino acids. Germline CDR1 reads ENHRY; CDR2 reads SYGVKD. CDR3 protein: CAISGGAPDSYEQYF. CDR3 coding DNA: TGTGCCATCAGTGGTGGGGCCCCTGACTCCTACGAGCAGTACTTC.

The gene calls are TRBV6-6 and TRBJ2-2; no firm D call. V lost 8 bases and J lost 4, with 8 bases in between. Germline values: CDR1 MNHNY, CDR2 SVGAGI (reference sequence). The CDR3 runs 12 residues. CDR3 protein: CASRYGTGELFF. DNA of the CDR3: TGTGCCAGCCGGTACGGCACCGGGGAGCTGTTTTTT.

The chain is built from TRBV4-2 and TRBJ2-3; no firm D call. Germline V gene sequence: CDR1 LGHNA, CDR2 YNFKEQ. The CDR3 totals 16 residues. Trimming took 2 bases from V and 0 from J, leaving 12 bases between them. In DNA, the CDR3 is TGTGCCAGCAGCCAATTCAACGGTGCGAGCACAGATACGCAGTATTTT. It translates to CASSQFNGASTDTQYF.

The chain is built from TRBV5-6 and TRBJ2-2, with D perhaps matching TRBD1 (6 bases). Looked up from germline, CDR1 is SGHDT and CDR2 is YYEEEE. CDR3 length equals 15 residues. Deletions cut 2 bases from V and 4 bases from J, with 12 bases between. DNA of the CDR3: TGTGCCAGCAGCTTTAGGGGGACCGTCACCGGGGAGCTGTTTTTT. Its protein is CASSFRGTVTGELFF.

This chain connects TRBV2 to TRBJ2-2; 7 bases agree with TRBD1. The CDR3 spans 15 residues. V shed 6 bases and J 4 bases; nucleotides not matched to a gene: 8. Germline CDR1 is SNHLY and CDR2 is FYNNEI. The CDR3 bases are TGTGCCAGCAGCGCCTTGACAGGGACCACCGGGGAGCTGTTTTTT. Amino acid sequence: CASSALTGTTGELFF.

The chain has TRBV28 and TRBJ2-7; TRBD2 aligns across 9 bases. CDR1 is MDHEN and CDR2 is SYDVKM in the germline V gene. This CDR3 is 17 amino acids long. With V trimmed by 6 bases and J by 4 bases, 16 bases remained unmatched. CDR3 nucleotides: TGTGCCAGCAGCCCGTGGAGCGGGAGGTCTGATGCGTACGAGCAGTACTTC. Translating it yields CASSPWSGRSDAYEQYF.

The V gene is TRBV19, the J gene TRBJ2-7; 8 nucleotides match TRBD2. This CDR3 is 14 amino acids long. The ends lost 4 bases at V and 3 bases at J; junction bases unmatched: 5. In germline, CDR1 is LNHDA, CDR2 SQIVND (reference sequence). The CDR3 region is CASSRRLANYEQYF. DNA for the CDR3: TGTGCCAGTAGTAGGCGACTAGCGAACTACGAGCAGTACTTC.

J is TRBJ1-1 and V is TRBV6-1; D uncertain. Germline CDR1 MNHNS, CDR2 SASEGT. This CDR3 is built from 16 residues. V lost 4 bases and J 5 bases, leaving 20 bases between the germline ends. The CDR3 here is CASSAGREPYGTEAFF. CDR3 sequence (DNA): TGTGCCAGCAGTGCCGGTAGGGAGCCATATGGGACTGAAGCTTTCTTT.

The V gene is TRBV18, the J gene TRBJ1-5; 7 bases are a match to TRBD1. The CDR3 loop spans 17 amino acids. With V trimmed by 0 bases and J by 4 bases, 9 bases remained unmatched. Germline V gene sequence: CDR1 KGHSH, CDR2 LQKENI. The chain's CDR3 is CASSPPASGGLNQPQHF. The CDR3, as DNA: TGTGCCAGCTCACCACCGGCCTCAGGGGGATTGAATCAGCCCCAGCATTTT.

On this clone itself: Other DNA sequences of this sample code for an identical CDR3. CDR3 residues: CASSLDRDQPQHF. CDR3 sequence (DNA): TGTGCCAGCAGCCTGGACAGGGATCAGCCCCAGCATTTT. The rearrangement joins TRBV11-3 to TRBJ1-5; 8 positions match TRBD1. Germline CDR1 reads SGHNT; CDR2 reads YENEEA. Unmatched junction bases numbered 2, after V lost 5 bases and J lost 5 bases. The CDR3 contains 13 residues.

The gene calls are TRBV5-1 and TRBJ2-7, with TRBD2 matching over 10 bases. J was trimmed by 5 bases and V by 2 bases; bases with no gene match: 4. Germline CDR1 is SGHRS and CDR2 is YFSETQ. CDR3 length: 14 residues. The CDR3 protein is CASSFASGRNEQYF. DNA of the CDR3: TGCGCCAGCAGCTTCGCTAGCGGGAGAAACGAGCAGTACTTC.

This sequence joins TRBV7-2 and TRBJ2-7; D call uncertain. Trimming removed 4 bases from V and 1 base from J, with 8 bases in between. Germline V gene data show CDR1 as SGHTA and CDR2 as FQGNSA. The CDR3 is 13 residues long. The CDR3 region has the DNA TGTGCCAGCAGCTCGACGGGTTCCTACGAGCAGTACTTC. Translation gives CASSSTGSYEQYF.

V and J are TRBV14 and TRBJ2-1; 10 bases map to TRBD2. The junction had 6 bases not matched to a gene; V was cut back by 4 bases and J by 3 bases. This CDR3 has 16 amino acids. Germline CDR1 is SGHDN and CDR2 is FVKESK. Here the CDR3 reads CASSLSSGRVYNEQFF. The CDR3 DNA reads TGTGCCAGCAGCCTATCTAGCGGGAGAGTCTACAATGAGCAGTTCTTC.

V usage is TRBV6-4 and J usage is TRBJ1-1; no clear D gene. Trimming removed 6 bases at V and 1 base at J, with 12 bases between. The CDR3 runs 14 residues. Germline V gene sequence: CDR1 MRHNA, CDR2 SNTAGT. The CDR3 is CASSTRSQNTEAFF. In nucleotides, the CDR3 is TGTGCCAGCAGCACGAGGTCCCAGAACACTGAAGCTTTCTTT.

The V call is TRBV7-9, the J call TRBJ2-5; 10 nucleotides match TRBD2. After removal of 1 base from V and 5 bases from J, the junction contained 7 bases not matched to a gene. This CDR3 is 16 amino acids long. Germline values: CDR1 SEHNR, CDR2 FQNEAQ (reference sequence). The CDR3 loop is CASSLVLGLAAETQYF. CDR3 bases: TGTGCCAGCAGCTTAGTTCTAGGACTAGCGGCGGAGACCCAGTACTTC.

The chain has TRBV13 and TRBJ2-5; TRBD2 aligns across 10 bases. Trimming took 5 bases from V and 5 from J; bases not matched to a gene: 8. CDR3 length: 15 amino acids. Germline V gene data show CDR1 as PRHDT and CDR2 as FYEKMQ (reference sequence). The CDR3 reads CASSVIAGGEETQYF. For the CDR3, the DNA is TGTGCCAGCAGCGTAATAGCGGGAGGCGAGGAGACCCAGTACTTC.

This sequence joins TRBV19 and TRBJ1-5; D gene ambiguous. V lost 5 bases to trimming and J lost 6 bases, with 17 bases between them. Germline CDR1 is LNHDA and CDR2 is SQIVND (reference sequence). The CDR3 has 15 amino acids. The CDR3 DNA reads TGTGCCAGTAGTGGCAGGACGGCTAGCGGTCAGCCCCAGCATTTT. As protein: CASSGRTASGQPQHF. Using reference TRBV19 and TRBJ1-5 for the parts outside the CDR3, the full variable domain is DGGITQSPKYLFRKEGQNVTLSCEQNLNHDAMYWYRQDPGQGLRLIYYSQIVNDFQKGDIAEGYSVSREKKESFPLTVTSAQKNPTAFYLCASSGRTASGQPQHFGDGTRLSIL.